Below are 18 T cell receptor beta chains sequenced from a single sample in a study of CD8 T cells in Susac syndrome. A quantity of roughly 0.5 to 1 ug RNA underwent reverse transcription using random hexamers. TCRdb ran MiXCR on the immunoSEQ multiplex PCR reads and lists one entry per CDR3 protein. The sample lists about 240,000 distinct CDR3 sequences; approximately 95% were seen once. Sequenced sample: CD4+ T cells from PBMCs. The origin of the receptors is a human donor with Susac syndrome.

The genes are TRBV15 and TRBJ2-7; 9 positions agree with TRBD1. Germline V lookup: CDR1 LNHNV, CDR2 YYDKDF (reference sequence). There are 14 residues in the CDR3. V dropped 5 bases and J dropped 7; count of bases not matched to a gene: 9. The CDR3 protein is CATSRDRVGIEQYF. The CDR3, as DNA: TGTGCCACCAGCCGGGACAGGGTGGGAATTGAGCAGTACTTC.

V and J are TRBV14 and TRBJ2-1; a weak D match, TRBD2 (6 bases). The CDR3 has 15 residues. Trimming stripped 0 bases from V and 7 bases from J, with 13 bases between. Germline V gene sequence: CDR1 SGHDN, CDR2 FVKESK. The CDR3 loop reads CASSQEMVGGNEQFF. The CDR3, as DNA: TGTGCCAGCAGCCAAGAAATGGTAGGAGGGAATGAGCAGTTCTTC.

The CDR3 DNA sequence: TGTGCCAGTAGTATCCCGGGATCGGGGTCGGAGACCCAGTACTTC. It translates to CASSIPGSGSETQYF. The chain has TRBV19 and TRBJ2-5; perhaps TRBD2 as D (5 bases). Trimming stripped 3 bases from V and 5 bases from J, with 16 bases between. The CDR3 spans 15 residues. Germline CDR1 reads LNHDA; CDR2 reads SQIVND (reference sequence).

V gene TRBV12-5 combines with J gene TRBJ2-1; D remains unclear. CDR3 length equals 16 residues. V was trimmed by 5 bases and J by 0 bases, leaving 14 bases between them. Looked up from germline, CDR1 is LGHNT and CDR2 is FRNRAP. CDR3 amino acids: CASGPYHRSSYNEQFF. CDR3 DNA: TGTGCTAGTGGTCCTTACCACCGGAGCTCCTACAATGAGCAGTTCTTC. Full variable domain (outside the CDR3, taken from reference TRBV12-5 and TRBJ2-1): DARVTQTPRHKVTEMGQEVTMRCQPILGHNTVFWYRQTMMQGLELLAYFRNRAPLDDSGMPKDRFSAEMPDATLATLKIQPSEPRDSAVYFCASGPYHRSSYNEQFFGPGTRLTVL.

The chain links TRBV29-1 to TRBJ2-6; possibly TRBD2 for D (5 bases). The germline V gene has CDR1 SQVTM and CDR2 ANQGSEA. This CDR3 is built from 14 residues. With 5 bases removed from V and 0 bases from J, the gap between germline ends came to 8 bases. CDR3 protein: CSVSRGSGANVLTF. The DNA of the CDR3 is TGCAGCGTTTCCCGGGGCTCTGGGGCCAACGTCCTGACTTTC.

CDR3 nucleotide sequence: TGCAGTGCTAGCCCATCTGGGGCCAACGTCCTGACTTTC. Translated: CSASPSGANVLTF. V and J are TRBV20-1 and TRBJ2-6; D call uncertain. This CDR3 has 13 amino acids. The V and J ends lost 3 bases and 1 base respectively, with 4 bases between them. Germline V CDR1 and CDR2: DFQATT, SNEGSKA (reference sequence).

A few counts support this clonotype. V usage is TRBV4-2 and J usage is TRBJ2-7, with D possibly being TRBD2 (6 bases). This CDR3 is 13 amino acids long. V was cut by 3 bases and J by 1 base, with 7 bases left in between. Germline V lookup: CDR1 LGHNA, CDR2 YNFKEQ. CDR3 DNA: TGTGCCAGCAGCCAGGGGGGTTCCTACGAGCAGTACTTC. Translation gives CASSQGGSYEQYF.

V is TRBV30 and J is TRBJ2-7; D call uncertain. Germline V gene sequence: CDR1 GTSNPN, CDR2 SVGIG (reference sequence). V lost 4 bases and J 0 bases, leaving 7 bases between the germline ends. The CDR3 is 12 amino acids. CDR3 loop: CAWMSNSYEQYF. Written as DNA, the CDR3 is TGTGCCTGGATGTCCAACTCCTACGAGCAGTACTTC.

This chain links TRBV4-2 with TRBJ2-1; 9 nucleotides line up with TRBD1. This CDR3 region has 16 residues. Germline trimming cut 1 base from V and 4 bases from J; bases unmatched to any gene: 5. From germline, CDR1 is LGHNA and CDR2 YNFKEQ. CDR3 sequence: CASSQARGQGYNEQFF. The CDR3 coding sequence is TGTGCCAGCAGCCAAGCCCGAGGACAGGGGTACAATGAGCAGTTCTTC.

The chain joins TRBV7-2 to TRBJ2-6; the D is unclear. This CDR3 is 16 amino acids long. Trimming cost V 5 bases and J 4 bases, with 15 bases left between them. Germline CDR1 and CDR2: SGHTA and FQGNSA. CDR3 sequence: CASSLSGRAGANVLTF. The CDR3 DNA follows: TGTGCCAGCAGCCTCAGTGGTCGCGCCGGGGCCAACGTCCTGACTTTC.

The chain has TRBV10-3 and TRBJ2-5; a weak D match, TRBD1 (5 bases). This CDR3 has 14 amino acids. Per the germline V gene, CDR1 is ENHRY and CDR2 is SYGVKD. Trimming shortened V by 5 bases and J by 2 bases, and 12 bases separated the two germline ends. CDR3 region: CAISPQRQQETQYF. The CDR3 nucleotides read TGTGCCATCAGTCCACAACGACAGCAAGAGACCCAGTACTTC.

The chain couples TRBV20-1 to TRBJ2-7; 7 nucleotides agree with TRBD2. CDR1 and CDR2 from the germline V gene are DFQATT and SNEGSKA (reference sequence). Trimming cost V 6 bases and J 5 bases; bases outside gene matches: 10. The CDR3 covers 13 residues. Here the CDR3 DNA reads TGCAGTGCCCCCGTGGCGGGAGATGACGAGCAGTACTTC. Protein: CSAPVAGDDEQYF.

This clonotype was recorded only once. The J gene is TRBJ2-7, the V gene TRBV7-3; perhaps TRBD2 as D (5 bases). The CDR3 covers 15 residues. The germline gives CDR1 SGHTA, CDR2 FQGTGA. Trimming pared 2 bases from V and 0 bases from J, leaving 11 bases between. The CDR3 sequence: CASSLRPSYSYEQYF. DNA of the CDR3: TGTGCCAGCAGCTTACGTCCTAGCTACTCCTACGAGCAGTACTTC.

The rearrangement uses TRBV14 and TRBJ1-1, with a weak D call TRBD1 (6 bases). Germline CDR1 reads SGHDN; CDR2 reads FVKESK. CDR3 length: 14 residues. The germline V and J ends were trimmed by 4 bases and 11 bases, with 20 bases remaining between them. The CDR3 spells CASSLNEGGTMAFF. CDR3 in DNA: TGTGCCAGCAGCCTTAACGAGGGGGGGACTATGGCTTTCTTT. Looking up the rest from reference TRBV14 and TRBJ1-1 gives the full variable domain: EAGVTQFPSHSVIEKGQTVTLRCDPISGHDNLYWYRRVMGKEIKFLLHFVKESKQDESGMPNNRFLAERTGGTYSTLKVQPAELEDSGVYFCASSLNEGGTMAFFGQGTRLTVV.

The V and J genes are TRBV5-6 and TRBJ2-7; TRBD2 is a possible D gene (5 bases). Germline V gives CDR1 SGHDT, CDR2 YYEEEE. V was pared by 4 bases and J by 0 bases, with 14 bases between. The CDR3 length is 15 residues. CDR3 nucleotides: TGTGCCAGCAGCCCGGGATCCTACTTCTCCTACGAGCAGTACTTC. It encodes CASSPGSYFSYEQYF.

J is TRBJ2-6 and V is TRBV14, with D perhaps TRBD1 (6 bases). The germline gives CDR1 SGHDN, CDR2 FVKESK. This CDR3 contains 15 residues. Trimming removed 3 bases from V and 10 bases from J, with 16 bases in between. CDR3 protein: CASSHRGGLGNVLTF. The DNA of the CDR3 is TGTGCCAGCAGCCACAGGGGTGGCCTCGGTAACGTCCTGACTTTC. Filled out from reference TRBV14 and TRBJ2-6, the complete variable domain reads EAGVTQFPSHSVIEKGQTVTLRCDPISGHDNLYWYRRVMGKEIKFLLHFVKESKQDESGMPNNRFLAERTGGTYSTLKVQPAELEDSGVYFCASSHRGGLGNVLTFGAGSRLTVL.

This clonotype was counted a single time. The rearrangement joins TRBV5-4 to TRBJ1-1; a weak D match, TRBD1 (5 bases). Per the germline V gene, CDR1 is SGHNT and CDR2 is YYREEE (reference sequence). With 2 bases removed from V and 3 bases from J, the gap between germline ends came to 26 bases. The CDR3 has 19 amino acids. CDR3 protein: CASSLNPPGGAMWDTEAFF. The CDR3 coding sequence is TGTGCCAGCAGCTTAAACCCCCCAGGAGGGGCTATGTGGGACACTGAAGCTTTCTTT.

V usage is TRBV29-1 and J usage is TRBJ2-4, with 8 bases fitting TRBD2. Germline CDR1 reads SQVTM; CDR2 reads ANQGSEA. Trimming removed 5 bases from V and 7 bases from J; junction bases left unmatched: 7. CDR3 size: 13 residues. The CDR3 sequence is CSVFPAGGNIQYF. In DNA, the CDR3 is TGCAGCGTTTTCCCCGCGGGGGGTAACATTCAGTACTTC.